This T cell receptor beta chain originates from a study of T cells in Graves' hyperthyroidism and ophthalmopathy. Study-level results: Patients with ophthalmopathy were separated from those with stable hyperthyroidism by a 13 V-J model. Blood also held most thyroid clonotypes expanded beyond 0.001.

This clonotype is a singleton in its sample. Antigen specificity is unknown. The conserved phenylalanine or tryptophan normally closing the CDR3 is absent here, so this likely arose from a read error. The DNA is omitted, as the CDR3 cannot be located on it reliably, and the CDR3 follows TCRdb's listing. Amplified TCR beta CDR3 regions came from RNA transcripts. The HTBI set primed first-round TCR CDR3 RT-PCR. TCRdb reprocessed the multiplex PCR reads with MiXCR, giving one entry per CDR3 protein. Counted here are 560,000 or so distinct CDR3 sequences, around 45% occurring once; the ten biggest clones make up about 8.2%. Germline V gene sequence: CDR1 DFQATT, CDR2 SNEGSKA (reference sequence). The CDR3 spans 8 amino acids, including both terminal residues. The patients, who ranged from 18 to 65 in age, presented with newly diagnosed hyperthyroidism lasting under 2 months. It was uncontrolled infection, other autoimmune disease, pregnancy or lactation that excluded patients.

V is TRBV20-1 and J is TRBJ2-6. The material sequenced was peripheral blood or thyroid tissue (not recorded which). The source of this sequence is a woman younger than 35 with Graves' hyperthyroidism. This CDR3 is CSAASRTS.